These 8 T cell receptor beta chains share one sample of origin, sequenced in a study of T cell responses to AZD1222 COVID-19 vaccine. Sequenced by immunoSEQ multiplex PCR; TCRdb stores in-frame clones only, minus some. The data hold 150,000 to 200,000 clones, with over 70% observed a single time. The source was peripheral blood, collected on day 0 of MenACWY control vaccination. The receptors here all came from an adult in good health.

This chain links TRBV7-3 with TRBJ1-2; D ambiguous. CDR1 and CDR2 (germline): SGHTA, FQGTGA. This CDR3 is built from 13 residues. The V and J ends lost 2 bases and 1 base respectively, with 5 bases between them. The CDR3 loop reads CASSLSNNYGYTF. Here the CDR3 DNA reads TGTGCCAGCAGCTTATCGAATAACTATGGCTACACCTTC.

Details on this clone: Distinct nucleotide sequences in the sample also encode this CDR3. The V and J genes are TRBV11-3 and TRBJ2-3; D is uncertain. The V gene lost 5 bases and the J gene lost 2 bases, with 14 bases spanning the gap. Germline assignment: CDR1 SGHNT and CDR2 YENEEA. The CDR3 covers 15 residues. The CDR3 region has the DNA TGTGCCAGCAGCCCCGGTGGCGGCCCCACAGATACGCAGTATTTT. Translated, it gives CASSPGGGPTDTQYF.

V gene TRBV7-9 combines with J gene TRBJ1-2; D is possibly TRBD1 (6 bases). The CDR3 totals 16 residues. V was shortened by 3 bases and J by 1 base, with 15 bases between the two germline ends. The germline gives CDR1 SEHNR, CDR2 FQNEAQ (reference sequence). CDR3 in DNA: TGTGCCAGCAGCTTCGATGGCAGGGGTGGTAACTATGGCTACACCTTC. Translation: CASSFDGRGGNYGYTF.

The chain has TRBV19 and TRBJ1-3; perhaps TRBD1 as D (5 bases). The CDR3 contains 13 residues. Germline loops: CDR1 LNHDA, CDR2 SQIVND (reference sequence). With 5 bases removed from V and 4 bases from J, the gap between germline ends came to 9 bases. CDR3 sequence: CASSGTLGNTIYF. For the CDR3, the DNA is TGTGCCAGTAGTGGGACTCTGGGAAACACCATATATTTT.

The chain uses TRBV27 and TRBJ2-7, with 10 bases fitting TRBD2. The CDR3 runs 15 residues. Germline trimming cut 5 bases from V and 1 base from J; bases unmatched to any gene: 5. Germline values: CDR1 MNHEY, CDR2 SMNVEV (reference sequence). The CDR3 is CASSPSGGLSYEQYF. The DNA of the CDR3 is TGTGCCAGCAGTCCTAGCGGGGGATTATCCTACGAGCAGTACTTC.

CDR3 sequence reads: CAWSPGVNSPQHF. The CDR3 region has the DNA TGTGCCTGGAGCCCTGGGGTGAATTCGCCCCAGCATTTT. The J gene is TRBJ1-5, the V gene TRBV30; D is unresolved. The CDR3 has 13 amino acids. Trimming cost V 3 bases and J 9 bases, with 15 bases left between them. CDR1 GTSNPN and CDR2 SVGIG come from the germline V gene (reference sequence).

The chain has TRBV4-3 and TRBJ2-7, with D perhaps TRBD2 (5 bases). The germline gives CDR1 LGHNA, CDR2 YSLEER. V was pared by 0 bases and J by 2 bases, with 11 bases between. This CDR3 comprises 15 residues. In nucleotides, the CDR3 is TGCGCCAGCAGCCAAGATATTGAGACTACCTACGAGCAGTACTTC. It translates to CASSQDIETTYEQYF.

The gene calls are TRBV7-3 and TRBJ2-3, with 7 nucleotides matching TRBD2. The CDR3 length is 14 residues. CDR1 and CDR2 (germline): SGHTA, FQGTGA. Trimming removed 3 bases from V and 3 bases from J; junction bases left unmatched: 3. This CDR3 is CASSFGGKTDTQYF. The CDR3 DNA sequence: TGTGCCAGCAGCTTCGGGGGGAAAACAGATACGCAGTATTTT.